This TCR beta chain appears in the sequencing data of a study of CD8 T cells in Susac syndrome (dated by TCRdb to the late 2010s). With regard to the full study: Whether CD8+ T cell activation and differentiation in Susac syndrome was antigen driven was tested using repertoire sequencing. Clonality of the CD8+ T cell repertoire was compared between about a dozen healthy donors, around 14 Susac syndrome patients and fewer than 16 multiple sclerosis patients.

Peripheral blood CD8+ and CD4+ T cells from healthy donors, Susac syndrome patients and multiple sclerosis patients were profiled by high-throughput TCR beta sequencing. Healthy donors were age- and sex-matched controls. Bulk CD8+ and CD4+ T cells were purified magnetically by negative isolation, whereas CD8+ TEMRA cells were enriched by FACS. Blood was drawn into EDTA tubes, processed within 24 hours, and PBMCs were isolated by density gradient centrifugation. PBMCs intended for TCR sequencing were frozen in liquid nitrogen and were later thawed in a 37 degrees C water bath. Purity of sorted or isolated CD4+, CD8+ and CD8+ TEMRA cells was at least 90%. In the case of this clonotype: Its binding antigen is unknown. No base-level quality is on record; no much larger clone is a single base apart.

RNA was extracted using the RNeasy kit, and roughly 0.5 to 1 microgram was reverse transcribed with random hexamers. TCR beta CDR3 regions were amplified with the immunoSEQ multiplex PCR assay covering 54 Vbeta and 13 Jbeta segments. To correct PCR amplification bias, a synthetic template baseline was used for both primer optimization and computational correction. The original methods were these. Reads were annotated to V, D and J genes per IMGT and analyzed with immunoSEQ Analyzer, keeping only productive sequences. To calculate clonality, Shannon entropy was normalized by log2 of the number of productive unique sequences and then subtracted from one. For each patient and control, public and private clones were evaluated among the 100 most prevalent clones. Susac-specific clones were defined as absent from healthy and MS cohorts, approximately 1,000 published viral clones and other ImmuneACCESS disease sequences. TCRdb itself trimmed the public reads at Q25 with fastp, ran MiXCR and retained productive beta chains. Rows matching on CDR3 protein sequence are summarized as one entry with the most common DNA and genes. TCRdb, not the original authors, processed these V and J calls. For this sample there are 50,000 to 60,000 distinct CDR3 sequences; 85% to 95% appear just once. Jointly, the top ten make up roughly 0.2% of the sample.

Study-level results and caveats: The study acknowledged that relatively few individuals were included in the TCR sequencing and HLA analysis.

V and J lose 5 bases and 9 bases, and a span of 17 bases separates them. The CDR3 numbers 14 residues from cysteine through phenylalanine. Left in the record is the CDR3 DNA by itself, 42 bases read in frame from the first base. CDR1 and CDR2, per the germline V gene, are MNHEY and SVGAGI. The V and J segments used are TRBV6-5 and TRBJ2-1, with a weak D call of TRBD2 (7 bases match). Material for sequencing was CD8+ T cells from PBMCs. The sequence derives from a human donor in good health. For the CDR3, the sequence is CASSLGGPRGEQFF. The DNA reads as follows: TGTGCCAGCAGTCTCGGGGGGCCCCGGGGTGAGCAGTTCTTC.